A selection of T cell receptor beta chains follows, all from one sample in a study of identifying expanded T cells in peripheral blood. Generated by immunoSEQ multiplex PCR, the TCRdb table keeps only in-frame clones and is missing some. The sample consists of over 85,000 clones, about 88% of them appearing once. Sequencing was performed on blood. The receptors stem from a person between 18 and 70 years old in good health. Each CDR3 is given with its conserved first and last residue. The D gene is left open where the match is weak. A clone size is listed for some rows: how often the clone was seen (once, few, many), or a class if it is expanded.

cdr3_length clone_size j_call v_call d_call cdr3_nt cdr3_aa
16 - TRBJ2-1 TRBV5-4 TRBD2 TGTGCCAGCAGCTTGGCGAGCGGGGGATCTAACAATGAGCAGTTCTTC CASSLASGGSNNEQFF
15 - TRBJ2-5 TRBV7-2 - TGTGCCAGCAGCCCGAACCGGGCCGGAGTGGAGACCCAGTACTTC CASSPNRAGVETQYF
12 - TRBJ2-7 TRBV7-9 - TGTGCCAGCAGCTCCCCGTCCTACGAGCAGTACTTC CASSSPSYEQYF
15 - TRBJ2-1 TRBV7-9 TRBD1 TGTGCCAGCAGCTTAGGGGACAGGGCCCACAATGAGCAGTTCTTC CASSLGDRAHNEQFF
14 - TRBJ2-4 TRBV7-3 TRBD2 TGTGCCAGCAGCTTGGGAGCAGGGAGGGACATTCAGTACTTC CASSLGAGRDIQYF
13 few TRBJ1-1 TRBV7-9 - TGTGCCAGCAGCTTAGAGGCAGGGACTGAAGCTTTCTTT CASSLEAGTEAFF
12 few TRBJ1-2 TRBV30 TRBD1 TGTGCCTGTTCCCCCGACAGGGGGGGCTACACCTTC CACSPDRGGYTF
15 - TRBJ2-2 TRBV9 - TGTGCCAGCAGCGTAGGTGGGGGGAACACCGGGGAGCTGTTTTTT CASSVGGGNTGELFF
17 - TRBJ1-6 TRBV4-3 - TGCGCCAGCAGCCAAGATCAGGGACGCATCCGTAATTCACCCCTCCACTTT CASSQDQGRIRNSPLHF
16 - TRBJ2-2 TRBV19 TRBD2 TGTGCCAGTAGTACGGGACTAGCGGAGCTCACCGGGGAGCTGTTTTTT CASSTGLAELTGELFF
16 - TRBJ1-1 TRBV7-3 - TGTGCCAGCAGCTTACGGCGGGTCACGCGGAACACTGAAGCTTTCTTT CASSLRRVTRNTEAFF
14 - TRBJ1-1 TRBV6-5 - TGTGCCAGCAGTCCCCTGGGGGGGAACACCGCGGCTTTCTTT CASSPLGGNTAAFF
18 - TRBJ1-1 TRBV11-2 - TGTGCCAGCAGCTTGGGTTCGGGCCTTGGGCAAACGAACACTGAAGCTTTCTTT CASSLGSGLGQTNTEAFF
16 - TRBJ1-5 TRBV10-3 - TGTGCCATCAGTGAGTCGGGGAGGGGTAGCAATCAGCCCCAGCATTTT CAISESGRGSNQPQHF
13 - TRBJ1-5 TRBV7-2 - TGTGCCAGCAGCTTACGTGGCAATCAGCCCCAGCATTTT CASSLRGNQPQHF
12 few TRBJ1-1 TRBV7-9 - TGTGCCAGCAGCTTAGAACTCACTGAAGCTTTCTTT CASSLELTEAFF
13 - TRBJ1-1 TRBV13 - TGTGCCAGCAGCTTAAGTCGTCATTGGGGGGCTTTCTTT CASSLSRHWGAFF
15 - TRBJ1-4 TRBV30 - TGTGCCTGGAGTGTCAACAGGGAGGTTAATGAAAAACTGTTTTTT CAWSVNREVNEKLFF
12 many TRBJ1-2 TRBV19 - TGTGCCAGTAGTACCACCGTAAGAGGCTACACCTTC CASSTTVRGYTF
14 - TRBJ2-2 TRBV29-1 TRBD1 TGCAGCGTCCGACAGGGCCGAAACACCGGGGAGCTGTTTTTT CSVRQGRNTGELFF
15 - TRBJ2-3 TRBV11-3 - TGTGCCAGCAGCTCCAACCGCATGGTTGGAGATACGCAGTATTTT CASSSNRMVGDTQYF
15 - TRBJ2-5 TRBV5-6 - TGTGCCAGCAGCTACCCAGGAGAGTACCAAGAGACCCAGTACTTC CASSYPGEYQETQYF
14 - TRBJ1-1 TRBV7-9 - TGTGCCAGCAGCTTCCATCAGACGAACACTGAAGCTTTCTTT CASSFHQTNTEAFF
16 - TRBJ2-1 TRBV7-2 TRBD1 TGTGCCAGCAGCTCGGACAGGGCCACTAGAAACCCTGAGCAGTTCTTC CASSSDRATRNPEQFF
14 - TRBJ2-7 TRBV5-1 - TGCGCCAGCAGCTTACAGTCTATCTCCTACGAGCAGTACTTC CASSLQSISYEQYF
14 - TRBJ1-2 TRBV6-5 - TGTGCCAGCAGTTACTCGCAGGACTTGATCGGCTACACCTTC CASSYSQDLIGYTF
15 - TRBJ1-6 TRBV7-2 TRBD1 TGTGCCAGCACCGTTACAGGGGGCACCTTCAGGTCCCTCCACTTT CASTVTGGTFRSLHF
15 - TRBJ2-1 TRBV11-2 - TGTGCCAGCAGCTTAGAATCAGGCGGTAGGGCTGAGCAGTTCTTC CASSLESGGRAEQFF
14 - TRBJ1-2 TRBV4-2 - TGTGCCAGCAGCTCGGACGGAAGCAACTATGGCTACACCTTC CASSSDGSNYGYTF
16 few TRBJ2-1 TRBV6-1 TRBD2 TGTGCCAGCAGTGATGGGCTAGCGGGGGGGTATAATGAGCAGTTCTTC CASSDGLAGGYNEQFF
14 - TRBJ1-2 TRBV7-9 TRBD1 TGTGCCAGCAGCTATACGGGACAGGGGGATGGCTACACCTTC CASSYTGQGDGYTF
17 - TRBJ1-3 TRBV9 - TGTGCCAGCAGCGTAGAAACGGTCGGGACGGCAGGAAACACCATATATTTT CASSVETVGTAGNTIYF
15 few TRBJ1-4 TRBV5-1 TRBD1 TGCGCCAGCAGCTTTCAGGGGGCAACTAATGAAAAACTGTTTTTT CASSFQGATNEKLFF